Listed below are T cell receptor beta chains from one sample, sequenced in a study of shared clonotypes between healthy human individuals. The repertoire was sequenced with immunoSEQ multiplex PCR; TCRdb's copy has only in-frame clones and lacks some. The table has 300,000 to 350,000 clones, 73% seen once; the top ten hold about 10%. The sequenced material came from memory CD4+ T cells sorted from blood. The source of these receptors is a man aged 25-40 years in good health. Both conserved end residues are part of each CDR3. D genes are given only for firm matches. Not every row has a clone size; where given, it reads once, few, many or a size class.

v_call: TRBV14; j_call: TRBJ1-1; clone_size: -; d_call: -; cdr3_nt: TGTGCCAGCAGCCAAGGGGTGGGCACTGAAGCTTTCTTT; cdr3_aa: CASSQGVGTEAFF
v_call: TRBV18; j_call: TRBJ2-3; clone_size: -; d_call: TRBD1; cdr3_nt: TGTGCCAGCTCACCAGGGACAGGCACAGATACGCAGTATTTT; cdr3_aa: CASSPGTGTDTQYF
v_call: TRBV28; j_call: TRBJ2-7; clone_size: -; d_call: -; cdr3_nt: TGTGCCAGCAGTATCGCTACCACTACTATGCACGAGCAGTACTTC; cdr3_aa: CASSIATTTMHEQYF
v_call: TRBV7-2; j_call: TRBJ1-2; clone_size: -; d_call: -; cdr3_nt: TGTGCCAGCAGCTTAGGGGTCGACTATGGCTACACCTTC; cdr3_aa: CASSLGVDYGYTF
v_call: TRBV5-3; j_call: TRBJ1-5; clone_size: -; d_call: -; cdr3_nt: TGTGCCAGAAGCCGCCTCGGACAAAGGGGCAATCAGCCCCAGCATTTT; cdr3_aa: CARSRLGQRGNQPQHF
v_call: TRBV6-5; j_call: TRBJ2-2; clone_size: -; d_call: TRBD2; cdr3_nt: TGTGCCAGCAGTTTAGCGGGACTAGCGAACACCGGGGAGCTGTTTTTT; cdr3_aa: CASSLAGLANTGELFF
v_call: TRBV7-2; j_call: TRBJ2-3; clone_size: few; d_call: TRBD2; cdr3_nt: TGTGCCAGCAGCTTAAGTGCGGGAGCGGCGGCAGATACGCAGTATTTT; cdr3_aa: CASSLSAGAAADTQYF
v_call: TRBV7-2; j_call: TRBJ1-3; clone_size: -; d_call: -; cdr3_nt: TGTGCCAGCAGCCAAGTCGGTGGGCTGATTGGAAACACCATATATTTT; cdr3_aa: CASSQVGGLIGNTIYF
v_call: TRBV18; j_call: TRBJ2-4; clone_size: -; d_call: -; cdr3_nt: TGTGCCAGCTCACCATCGGCCCCTGCCAAAAACATTCAGTACTTC; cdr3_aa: CASSPSAPAKNIQYF
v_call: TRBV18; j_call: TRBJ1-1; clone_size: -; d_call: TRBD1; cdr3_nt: TGTGCCAGCTCACAAAGACAGGGGGGAGATTGGAACACTGAAGCTTTCTTT; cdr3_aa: CASSQRQGGDWNTEAFF